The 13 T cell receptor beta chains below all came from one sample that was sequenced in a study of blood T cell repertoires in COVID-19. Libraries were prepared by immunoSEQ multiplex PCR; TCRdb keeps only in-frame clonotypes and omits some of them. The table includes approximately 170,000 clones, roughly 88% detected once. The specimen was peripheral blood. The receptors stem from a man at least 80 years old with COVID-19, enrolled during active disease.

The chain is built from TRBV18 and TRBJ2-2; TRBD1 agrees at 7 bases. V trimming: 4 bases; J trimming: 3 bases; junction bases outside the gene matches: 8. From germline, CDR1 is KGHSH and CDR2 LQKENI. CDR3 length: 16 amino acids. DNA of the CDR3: TGTGCCAGCTCACGTCTAAGCCAGGGGGACACCGGGGAGCTGTTTTTT. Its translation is CASSRLSQGDTGELFF. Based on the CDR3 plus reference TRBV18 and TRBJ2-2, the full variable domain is NAGVMQNPRHLVRRRGQEARLRCSPMKGHSHVYWYRQLPEEGLKFMVYLQKENIIDESGMPKERFSAEFPKEGPSILRIQQVVRGDSAAYFCASSRLSQGDTGELFFGEGSRLTVL.

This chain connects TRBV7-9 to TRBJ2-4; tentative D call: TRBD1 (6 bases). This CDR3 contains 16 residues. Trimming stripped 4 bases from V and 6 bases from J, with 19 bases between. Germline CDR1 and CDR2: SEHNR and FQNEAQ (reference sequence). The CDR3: CASSSVQGGWGNIQYF. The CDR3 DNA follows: TGTGCCAGCAGCTCAGTACAGGGCGGGTGGGGAAACATTCAGTACTTC.

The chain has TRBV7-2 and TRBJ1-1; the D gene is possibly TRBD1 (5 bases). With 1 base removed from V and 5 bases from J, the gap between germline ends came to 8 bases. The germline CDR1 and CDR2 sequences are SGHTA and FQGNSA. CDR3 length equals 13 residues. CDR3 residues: CASSLGQRTEAFF. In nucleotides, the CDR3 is TGTGCCAGCAGCTTAGGACAGAGAACTGAAGCTTTCTTT.

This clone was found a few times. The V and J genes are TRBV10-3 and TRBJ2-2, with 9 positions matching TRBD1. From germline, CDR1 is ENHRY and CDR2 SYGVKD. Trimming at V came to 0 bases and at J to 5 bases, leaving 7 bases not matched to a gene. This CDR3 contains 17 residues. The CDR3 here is CAISESPGQGATGELFF. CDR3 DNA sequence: TGTGCCATCAGTGAGTCTCCGGGACAGGGTGCAACCGGGGAGCTGTTTTTT.

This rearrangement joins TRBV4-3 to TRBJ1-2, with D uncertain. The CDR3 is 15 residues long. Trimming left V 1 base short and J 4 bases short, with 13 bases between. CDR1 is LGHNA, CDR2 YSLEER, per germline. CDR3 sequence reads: CASSQADRTAYGYTF. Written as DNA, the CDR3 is TGCGCCAGCAGCCAAGCAGATAGGACTGCCTATGGCTACACCTTC.

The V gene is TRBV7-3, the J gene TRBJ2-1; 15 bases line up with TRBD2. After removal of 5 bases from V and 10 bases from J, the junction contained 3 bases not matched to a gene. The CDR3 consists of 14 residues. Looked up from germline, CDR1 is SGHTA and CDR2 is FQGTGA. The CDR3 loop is CASSPGLAGGEQFF. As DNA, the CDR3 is TGTGCCAGCAGCCCGGGACTAGCGGGGGGCGAGCAGTTCTTC.

The CDR3, as DNA: TGTGCCAGCTCCCCCCCTAGCGGAAGCACAGATACGCAGTATTTT. It codes for CASSPPSGSTDTQYF. The V and J genes are TRBV18 and TRBJ2-3, with 7 bases fitting TRBD2. The CDR3 is 15 amino acids. The J segment lost 0 bases and the V segment lost 6 bases, leaving 6 bases of the junction unmatched. Germline CDR1 KGHSH, CDR2 LQKENI.

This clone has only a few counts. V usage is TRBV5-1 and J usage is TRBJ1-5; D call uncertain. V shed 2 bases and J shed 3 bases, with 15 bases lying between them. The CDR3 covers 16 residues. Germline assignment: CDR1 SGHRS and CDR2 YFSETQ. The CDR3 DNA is TGCGCCAGCAGCTTATTACCTACCGGGGACAATCAGCCCCAGCATTTT. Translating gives CASSLLPTGDNQPQHF.

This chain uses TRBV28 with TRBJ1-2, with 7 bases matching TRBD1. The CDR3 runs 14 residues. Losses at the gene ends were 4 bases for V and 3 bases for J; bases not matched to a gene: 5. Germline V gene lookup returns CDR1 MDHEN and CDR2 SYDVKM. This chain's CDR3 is CASSSPGQYYGYTF. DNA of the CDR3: TGTGCCAGCAGTTCCCCGGGACAGTACTATGGCTACACCTTC.

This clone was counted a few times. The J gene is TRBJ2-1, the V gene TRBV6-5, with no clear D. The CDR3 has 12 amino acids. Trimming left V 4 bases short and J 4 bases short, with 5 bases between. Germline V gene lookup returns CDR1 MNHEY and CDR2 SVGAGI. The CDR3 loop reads CASSFRYNEQFF. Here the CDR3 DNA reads TGTGCCAGCAGTTTCCGGTACAATGAGCAGTTCTTC.

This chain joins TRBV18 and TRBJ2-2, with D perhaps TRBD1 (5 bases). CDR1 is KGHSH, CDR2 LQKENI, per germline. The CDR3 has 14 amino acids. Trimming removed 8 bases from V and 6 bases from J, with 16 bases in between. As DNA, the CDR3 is TGTGCCAGCCGGCAAGGGGCGAGTGCCGGGGAGCTGTTTTTT. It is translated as CASRQGASAGELFF. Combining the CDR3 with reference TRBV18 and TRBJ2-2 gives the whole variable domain NAGVMQNPRHLVRRRGQEARLRCSPMKGHSHVYWYRQLPEEGLKFMVYLQKENIIDESGMPKERFSAEFPKEGPSILRIQQVVRGDSAAYFCASRQGASAGELFFGEGSRLTVL.

In nucleotides, the CDR3 is TGTGCCAGCAGCTTATCCGGGGGAGGAAACACCATATATTTT. This translates into CASSLSGGGNTIYF. The chain combines TRBV11-2 with TRBJ1-3, with TRBD1 as a possible D gene (5 bases). The CDR3 is 14 amino acids. V gave up 2 bases and J gave up 4 bases, with 9 bases separating them. Germline values: CDR1 SGHAT, CDR2 FQNNGV.

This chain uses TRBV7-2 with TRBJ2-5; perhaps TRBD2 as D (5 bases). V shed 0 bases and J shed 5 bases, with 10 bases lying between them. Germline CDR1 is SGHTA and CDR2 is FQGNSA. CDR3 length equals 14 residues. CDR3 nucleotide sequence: TGTGCCAGCAGCTTAGCAGGGAGAAGGGAGACCCAGTACTTC. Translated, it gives CASSLAGRRETQYF. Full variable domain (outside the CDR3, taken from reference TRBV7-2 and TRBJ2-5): GAGVSQSPSNKVTEKGKDVELRCDPISGHTALYWYRQSLGQGLEFLIYFQGNSAPDKSGLPSDRFSAERTGGSVSTLTIQRTQQEDSAVYLCASSLAGRRETQYFGPGTRLLVL.